The 13 T cell receptor beta chains below were found in one sample sequenced in a study of blood T cell repertoires in COVID-19. The method was immunoSEQ multiplex PCR; TCRdb's version includes in-frame clones alone and lacks a portion of them. This table holds 230,000 or so clones, 88% found once. Sequencing used PBMCs or T cells enriched from blood (not recorded which). The receptors derive from a woman between 25 and 40 years old who had recovered from COVID-19.

In DNA, the CDR3 is TGTGCCAGCAGCTTAGCGGCTGCAAGGGATAATTCACCCCTCCACTTT. This gives the protein CASSLAAARDNSPLHF. V and J are TRBV5-4 and TRBJ1-6, with D unclear. Germline V gene data show CDR1 as SGHNT and CDR2 as YYREEE (reference sequence). Trimming stripped 2 bases from V and 5 bases from J, with 14 bases between. This CDR3 has 16 amino acids.

In its sample, this clone was seen once. The chain links TRBV5-3 to TRBJ1-2, with 7 bases fitting TRBD1. TRBV5-3 is known as an ORF, though its function is uncertain. V lost 0 bases, J lost 4 bases, and 18 bases stayed unmatched. CDR3 length: 19 residues. The CDR3 DNA sequence: TGTGCCAGAAGCTTGGCGGGAATCGGGACAGACCCTAGTCTCTATGGCTACACCTTC. It specifies CARSLAGIGTDPSLYGYTF.

The J gene is TRBJ1-2, the V gene TRBV25-1; D is perhaps TRBD1 (5 bases). The CDR3 consists of 13 residues. Germline loops: CDR1 MGHDK, CDR2 SYGVNS. Trimming cost V 5 bases and J 4 bases, with 11 bases left between them. The CDR3 reads CASSNARVYGYTF. The CDR3 coding sequence is TGTGCCAGCAGTAATGCCAGGGTCTATGGCTACACCTTC.

Concerning this clone: No conserved phenylalanine or tryptophan is present at the end of the CDR3, so a read error is the likely explanation. It is unclear where the CDR3 begins or ends on the DNA, so no DNA is shown, and the CDR3 is as TCRdb lists it. The chain is built from TRBV10-1 and TRBJ2-7; TRBD1, as called in the table, went unchecked against the DNA. The CDR3 is made up of 13 amino acids, end residues included. Germline V gives CDR1 WNHNN, CDR2 SYGVQD (reference sequence). CDR3 sequence: CASSESLEGTGGL.

This chain joins TRBV19 and TRBJ2-3; 14 bases are a match to TRBD2. Trimming removed 6 bases from V and 4 bases from J; junction bases left unmatched: 3. The CDR3 has 15 amino acids. Germline lookup yields CDR1 LNHDA and CDR2 SQIVND (reference sequence). In DNA, the CDR3 is TGTGCCAGTAGAAGACTAGCGGGGGGGCCAGATACGCAGTATTTT. Its translation is CASRRLAGGPDTQYF.

The chain couples TRBV19 to TRBJ1-1, with 10 nucleotides matching TRBD1. Germline CDR1 LNHDA, CDR2 SQIVND (reference sequence). V shed 4 bases, J shed 4 bases, and the junction held 6 bases outside the gene matches. This CDR3 contains 15 residues. The CDR3 here is CASSRGQGGVTEAFF. The DNA of the CDR3 is TGTGCCAGTAGTAGAGGACAGGGGGGAGTCACTGAAGCTTTCTTT.

This sequence joins TRBV6-5 and TRBJ1-5; 7 bases map to TRBD1. CDR3 length equals 13 residues. With V trimmed by 8 bases and J by 1 base, 2 bases remained unmatched. Germline CDR1 and CDR2: MNHEY and SVGAGI. The CDR3 protein is CASQQGSNQPQHF. Here the CDR3 DNA reads TGTGCCAGCCAACAGGGGAGCAATCAGCCCCAGCATTTT.

This clone was detected a few times. Other nucleotide sequences in the sample specify the same CDR3. This chain links TRBV6-2 or TRBV6-3 with TRBJ2-3; 11 bases are shared with TRBD2. CDR3 length: 16 amino acids. Germline V gene sequence: CDR1 MNHEY, CDR2 SVGEGT. V lost 2 bases, J lost 2 bases, and 3 bases stayed unmatched. CDR3 loop: CASSYPGLADTDTQYF. CDR3 coding DNA: TGTGCCAGCAGTTACCCGGGACTAGCGGACACAGATACGCAGTATTTT.

This chain joins TRBV20-1 and TRBJ2-1; no clear D. This CDR3 is built from 16 residues. Germline V CDR1 and CDR2: DFQATT, SNEGSKA (reference sequence). V lost 3 bases and J 3 bases, leaving 18 bases between the germline ends. Here the CDR3 DNA reads TGCAGTGCTAGTTATCCCCCATACAGTGACTACAATGAGCAGTTCTTC. Protein: CSASYPPYSDYNEQFF.

The chain couples TRBV6-2 or TRBV6-3 to TRBJ1-4; no clear D. This CDR3 contains 14 residues. The V end lost 0 bases, the J end lost 6 bases, and 8 bases lay between the germline ends. Germline-derived CDR1 and CDR2 are MNHEY and SVGEGT. The chain's CDR3 is CASSYSGEDEKLFF. CDR3 in DNA: TGTGCCAGCAGTTACTCCGGGGAGGATGAAAAACTGTTTTTT.

This clone turned up a few times. The V gene is TRBV7-8, the J gene TRBJ2-7, with D perhaps matching TRBD1 (5 bases). The germline V gene has CDR1 SGHVS and CDR2 FQNEAQ. The CDR3 totals 16 residues. Trimming removed 2 bases at V and 2 bases at J, with 16 bases between. The CDR3 coding sequence is TGTGCCAGCAGCTTATTAGTGGCCAGGGCCCCCTACGAGCAGTACTTC. It specifies CASSLLVARAPYEQYF. Full variable domain (remainder filled in from reference TRBV7-8 and TRBJ2-7): GAGVSQSPRYKVAKRGQDVALRCDPISGHVSLFWYQQALGQGPEFLTYFQNEAQLDKSGLPSDRFFAERPEGSVSTLKIQRTQQEDSAVYLCASSLLVARAPYEQYFGPGTRLTVT.

The chain carries TRBV19 and TRBJ1-5; TRBD1 matches 8 bases. After removal of 7 bases from V and 2 bases from J, the junction contained 7 bases not matched to a gene. The CDR3 spans 15 residues. Germline V gives CDR1 LNHDA, CDR2 SQIVND (reference sequence). CDR3 in DNA: TGTGCCAGTATCCCGGACAGGGCCCGCAATCAGCCCCAGCATTTT. It codes for CASIPDRARNQPQHF.

V and J are TRBV7-3 and TRBJ2-2; D remains unclear. The length of the CDR3 is 14 residues. V was shortened by 2 bases and J by 1 base, with 5 bases between the two germline ends. Germline V gives CDR1 SGHTA, CDR2 FQGTGA. In nucleotides, the CDR3 is TGTGCCAGCAGCTTATCAGGGAACACCGGGGAGCTGTTTTTT. It is translated as CASSLSGNTGELFF.